A selection of T cell receptor beta chains follows, all from one sample in a study of T cells after yellow fever vaccination. TCRdb re-called the 5' RACE reads with MiXCR, one entry per CDR3 protein. The profile shows roughly 520,000 distinct CDR3 sequences, about a fifth of them singletons. The sample in question was PBMCs, obtained roughly 20 days after the first yellow fever vaccination. The receptors stem from a man aged 18 to 30 who received the YFV17D yellow fever vaccine. CDR3s include the opening cysteine and the closing phenylalanine or tryptophan. Fields, in order: D gene, J gene, V gene, clone size, CDR3 DNA, CDR3 protein. A D gene is named only where the DNA matches it firmly. Only part of the rows carry a size: once, few, many, or a class if the clone is expanded.

d_gene: NA
j_gene: TRBJ2-5
v_gene: TRBV4-1
abundance: NA
CDR3nt: TGCGCCAGCAGCCAAGTGAGCGCGGCAGGGACTGGGGAGACCCAGTACTTC
CDR3aa: CASSQVSAAGTGETQYF

d_gene: TRBD1
j_gene: TRBJ1-2
v_gene: TRBV19
abundance: few
CDR3nt: TGTGCCAGTAGACCCGCTGCCTCAGGGGGAGGTGGCTACACCTTC
CDR3aa: CASRPAASGGGGYTF

d_gene: TRBD1
j_gene: TRBJ1-5
v_gene: TRBV4-1
abundance: NA
CDR3nt: TGCGCCAGCAGCCAAGTCGGCAGGGGGCCTAGCAATCAGCCCCAGCATTTT
CDR3aa: CASSQVGRGPSNQPQHF

d_gene: NA
j_gene: TRBJ2-1
v_gene: TRBV9
abundance: few
CDR3nt: TGTGCCAGCAGCGTTTCCGGGGGATCCTACAATGAGCAGTTCTTC
CDR3aa: CASSVSGGSYNEQFF

d_gene: NA
j_gene: TRBJ1-6
v_gene: TRBV6-1
abundance: once
CDR3nt: TGTGCCAGCAGTGAAGCCCGGTATCGGTCACCCCTCCACTTT
CDR3aa: CASSEARYRSPLHF

d_gene: NA
j_gene: TRBJ2-7
v_gene: TRBV10-3
abundance: many
CDR3nt: TGTGCCATCAGTGGGGGCAGTGAAAAGTTCTACGAGCAGTACTTC
CDR3aa: CAISGGSEKFYEQYF

d_gene: NA
j_gene: TRBJ1-5
v_gene: TRBV18
abundance: few
CDR3nt: TGTGCCAGCTCAGACGAACCTCCCCTCCCGGCGACAGGCAATCAGCCCCAGCATTTT
CDR3aa: CASSDEPPLPATGNQPQHF

d_gene: NA
j_gene: TRBJ2-2
v_gene: TRBV7-9
abundance: NA
CDR3nt: TGTGCCAGCAGCTTTGGTTCTCCGTCCGGGGAGCTGTTTTTT
CDR3aa: CASSFGSPSGELFF

d_gene: TRBD1
j_gene: TRBJ1-5
v_gene: TRBV28
abundance: NA
CDR3nt: TGTGCCAGCAGTTTATCCTCGGCAGGGGGTAATCAGCCCCAGCATTTT
CDR3aa: CASSLSSAGGNQPQHF

d_gene: TRBD2
j_gene: TRBJ2-3
v_gene: TRBV6-4
abundance: few
CDR3nt: TGTGCCAGCAGTTTGTCAGCGGGGAGCACAGATACGCAGTATTTT
CDR3aa: CASSLSAGSTDTQYF

d_gene: TRBD1
j_gene: TRBJ2-2
v_gene: TRBV12-3/TRBV12-4
abundance: few
CDR3nt: TGTGCCAGCAGTTTGTTAGGGACAGGGTCGAACACCGGGGAGCTGTTTTTT
CDR3aa: CASSLLGTGSNTGELFF

d_gene: NA
j_gene: TRBJ2-5
v_gene: TRBV5-6
abundance: NA
CDR3nt: TGTGCCAGCAGTTATCGGTCTAGCCTTACGGAGACCCAGTACTTC
CDR3aa: CASSYRSSLTETQYF

d_gene: NA
j_gene: TRBJ1-4
v_gene: TRBV20-1
abundance: NA
CDR3nt: TGCAGTGCTAGGCCCGGGACCGGGAGTGAAAAACTGTTTTTT
CDR3aa: CSARPGTGSEKLFF